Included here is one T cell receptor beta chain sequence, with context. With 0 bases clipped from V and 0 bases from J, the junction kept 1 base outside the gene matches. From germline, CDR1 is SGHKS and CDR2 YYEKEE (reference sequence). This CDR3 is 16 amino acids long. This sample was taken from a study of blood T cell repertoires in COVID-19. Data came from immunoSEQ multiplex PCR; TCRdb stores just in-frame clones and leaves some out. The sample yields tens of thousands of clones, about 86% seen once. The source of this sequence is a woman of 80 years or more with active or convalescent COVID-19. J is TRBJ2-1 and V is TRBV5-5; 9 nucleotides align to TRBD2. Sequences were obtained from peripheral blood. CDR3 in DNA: TGTGCCAGCAGCTTGGATAGCGGGAGCTCCTACAATGAGCAGTTCTTC. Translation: CASSLDSGSSYNEQFF.